Presented here are 22 T cell receptor beta chains from one specimen sequenced in a study of type 1 regulatory T cells. These receptors' antigens are unknown. One entry per CDR3 protein results from TCRdb running MiXCR on the reads. This table holds roughly 60,000 distinct CDR3 sequences, 60% to 80% found once. Sequenced material: cultured non-Tr1 T cells, either the whole culture or a sorted T cell fraction (not recorded which). The receptors originated from a human donor in good health.

The sample holds many counts of this clonotype. The chain employs TRBV7-2 and TRBJ2-7; 8 bases fit TRBD2. Looked up from germline, CDR1 is SGHTA and CDR2 is FQGNSA. The CDR3 spans 14 residues. Trimming at V came to 5 bases and at J to 11 bases, leaving 14 bases not matched to a gene. CDR3 sequence: CASSLNGGAGEEYF. The CDR3 DNA sequence: TGTGCCAGCAGCCTTAACGGGGGAGCGGGAGAGGAGTACTTC.

The J gene is TRBJ2-3, the V gene TRBV4-3; D is unresolved. V was trimmed by 3 bases and J by 1 base, leaving 11 bases between them. CDR1 is LGHNA, CDR2 YSLEER, per germline. This CDR3 has 15 amino acids. For the CDR3, the DNA is TGCGCCAGCAGCCAGGAACAGAGAGGCACAGATACGCAGTATTTT. Amino acid sequence: CASSQEQRGTDTQYF.

The chain recombines TRBV20-1 with TRBJ1-5; 8 bases align to TRBD1. Germline CDR1 DFQATT, CDR2 SNEGSKA (reference sequence). CDR3 length: 15 residues. With 0 bases clipped from V and 6 bases from J, the junction kept 7 bases outside the gene matches. The CDR3 bases are TGCAGTGCTAGAGAGACAGGGGACCTATTTCAGCCCCAGCATTTT. Amino acid sequence: CSARETGDLFQPQHF.

The genes are TRBV21-1 and TRBJ1-5. TRBV21-1 is listed as a pseudogene. The length of the CDR3 is 16 residues. The CDR3 here is CASSKVRRDPNQPQHF. The CDR3 bases are TGTGCCAGCAGCAAGGTCAGGAGGGACCCGAATCAGCCCCAGCATTTT.

The rearrangement uses TRBV28 and TRBJ2-3, with D maybe TRBD2 (7 bases). The CDR3 sequence is 12 residues long. The V end was cut by 5 bases, the J end by 9 bases, with 12 bases between. Germline V CDR1 and CDR2: MDHEN, SYDVKM. The CDR3, as DNA: TGTGCCAGCAGTCCAAGCGGGACAACGCAGTATTTT. This gives the protein CASSPSGTTQYF.

The chain combines TRBV20-1 with TRBJ2-7; a weak D match, TRBD2 (5 bases). V lost 6 bases and J 7 bases, leaving 25 bases between the germline ends. This CDR3 has 15 residues. CDR1 DFQATT and CDR2 SNEGSKA come from the germline V gene (reference sequence). The CDR3 region has the DNA TGCAGTGCCCCAAGCGGTTCCACGGGGATAAGTGAGCAGTACTTC. It is translated as CSAPSGSTGISEQYF.

The rearrangement uses TRBV20-1 and TRBJ1-4; possibly TRBD1 for D (5 bases). Germline lookup yields CDR1 DFQATT and CDR2 SNEGSKA (reference sequence). Trimming cost V 5 bases and J 8 bases, with 12 bases left between them. The CDR3 totals 12 residues. CDR3 loop: CSASGPSEKLFF. CDR3 DNA: TGCAGTGCTTCGGGGCCAAGCGAAAAACTGTTTTTT.

The chain is built from TRBV12-3 or TRBV12-4 and TRBJ2-7, with D hard to call. V dropped 1 base and J dropped 6 bases, with 10 bases sitting between them. This CDR3 has 13 residues. The CDR3 is CASSLESRSEQYF. CDR3 DNA: TGTGCCAGCAGTTTAGAAAGCCGGTCCGAGCAGTACTTC.

The rearrangement uses TRBV6-1 and TRBJ1-5; 8 bases are shared with TRBD1. After removal of 4 bases from V and 7 bases from J, the junction contained 6 bases not matched to a gene. The germline gives CDR1 MNHNS, CDR2 SASEGT. CDR3 size: 14 residues. CDR3 residues: CASSGTGFWQPQHF. Written as DNA, the CDR3 is TGTGCCAGCAGTGGGACAGGGTTTTGGCAGCCCCAGCATTTT.

This chain links TRBV11-2 with TRBJ2-6; D is undetermined. Trimming took 2 bases from V and 3 from J, leaving 11 bases between them. Germline CDR1 reads SGHAT; CDR2 reads FQNNGV. The CDR3 extends over 16 amino acids. CDR3 region: CASSLIIPFGANVLTF. In nucleotides, the CDR3 is TGTGCCAGCAGCTTAATCATTCCCTTTGGGGCCAACGTCCTGACTTTC. Looking up the rest from reference TRBV11-2 and TRBJ2-6 gives the full variable domain: EAGVAQSPRYKIIEKRQSVAFWCNPISGHATLYWYQQILGQGPKLLIQFQNNGVVDDSQLPKDRFSAERLKGVDSTLKIQPAKLEDSAVYLCASSLIIPFGANVLTFGAGSRLTVL.

Comment on this clonotype: This may be a read error, as it is one base from a much larger clone. This chain joins TRBV20-1 and TRBJ1-3; D is unclear. There are 16 residues in the CDR3. The V gene's germline CDR1 is DFQATT and CDR2 SNEGSKA (reference sequence). The CDR3 here is CSARDPSESSGNNIYF. CDR3 DNA sequence: TGCAGTGCTAGGGACCCCAGCGAGAGCTCTGGAAACAACATATATTTT.

V usage is TRBV7-7 and J usage is TRBJ2-1; 9 bases fit TRBD2. Germline V lookup: CDR1 SSHAT, CDR2 FNYEAQ (reference sequence). The trim removed 4 bases at V and 5 bases at J, leaving 3 bases unmatched. The CDR3 extends over 14 amino acids. The CDR3 region has the DNA TGTGCCAGCAGCTGGGGCGGGAGGGACAATGAGCAGTTCTTC. Protein product: CASSWGGRDNEQFF.

A few counts support this clonotype. The gene calls are TRBV24-1 and TRBJ2-5; 7 positions match TRBD2. Germline CDR1 is KGHDR and CDR2 is SFDVKD. The ends lost 4 bases at V and 7 bases at J; junction bases unmatched: 20. The length of the CDR3 is 18 residues. CDR3 DNA sequence: TGTGCCACCAGTGACCCCGCGTCAGCGGGAAACCTCGAAGGGACCCAGTACTTC. Protein product: CATSDPASAGNLEGTQYF.

This clonotype came up a few times. The V and J genes are TRBV25-1 and TRBJ2-7; a weak D match, TRBD2 (6 bases). The germline V gene encodes CDR1 MGHDK and CDR2 SYGVNS. Trimming removed 3 bases at V and 2 bases at J, with 29 bases between. This CDR3 spans 20 amino acids. CDR3: CASSEGLIRPLATITYEQYF. The CDR3 DNA follows: TGTGCCAGCAGTGAGGGGCTAATAAGACCTCTAGCGACCATAACCTACGAGCAGTACTTC.

This clonotype was counted a single time. This chain uses TRBV7-6 with TRBJ2-3; TRBD2 agrees at 11 bases. The CDR3 is 16 residues long. With V trimmed by 5 bases and J by 3 bases, 7 bases remained unmatched. The germline gives CDR1 SGHVS, CDR2 FNYEAQ. CDR3 residues: CASSNTGTSGTDTQYF. DNA for the CDR3: TGTGCCAGCAGCAACACCGGGACTAGCGGTACAGATACGCAGTATTTT.

Note on this clonotype: This sequence may be a read error, since a much larger clone differs from it by one base. The CDR3 sequence: CASTRDRGGTFF. DNA of the CDR3: TGTGCCAGCACCCGGGACAGGGGAGGAACTTTCTTT. The chain recombines TRBV2 with TRBJ1-1; 10 nucleotides match TRBD1. J lost 12 bases, V lost 7 bases, and 8 bases had no gene match. Germline V gives CDR1 SNHLY, CDR2 FYNNEI. This CDR3 has 12 residues.

This clonotype has only one observation. The V gene is TRBV5-1, the J gene TRBJ2-7; D gene ambiguous. The germline V and J ends were trimmed by 4 bases and 0 bases, with 20 bases remaining between them. There are 17 residues in the CDR3. Germline V CDR1 and CDR2: SGHRS, YFSETQ. CDR3 amino acids: CASSPRNLAQSSYEQYF. CDR3 in DNA: TGCGCCAGCAGCCCGCGGAACTTAGCTCAGAGCTCCTACGAGCAGTACTTC.

This clonotype was seen only a few times. This chain uses TRBV7-8 with TRBJ2-7; TRBD2 matches at 7 bases. The germline CDR1 and CDR2 sequences are SGHVS and FQNEAQ. Trimming at V came to 6 bases and at J to 3 bases, leaving 8 bases not matched to a gene. The CDR3 has 14 residues. The CDR3 coding sequence is TGTGCCAGCAGTACCGGGACTACAAACTACGAGCAGTACTTC. Translated: CASSTGTTNYEQYF.

This chain joins TRBV14 and TRBJ2-1; TRBD2 agrees at 7 bases. CDR1 and CDR2 from the germline V gene are SGHDN and FVKESK. J lost 6 bases, V lost 1 base, and 12 bases had no gene match. This CDR3 has 17 residues. The CDR3 DNA reads as TGTGCCAGCAGCCAAGCCTGGACTAGACGGCGGAGCAATGAGCAGTTCTTC. Its protein is CASSQAWTRRRSNEQFF.

This clonotype was detected a few times. This chain uses TRBV5-1 with TRBJ2-7; D is unresolved. This CDR3 is 14 amino acids long. V lost 1 base and J lost 2, with 10 bases in between. CDR1 and CDR2 (germline): SGHRS, YFSETQ. The CDR3 nucleotides are TGCGCCAGCAGCTTGACCGGACCAACCTACGAGCAGTACTTC. Translation gives CASSLTGPTYEQYF.

In this sample, this clonotype turned up a few times. The chain uses TRBV4-2 and TRBJ2-3, with a possible D match to TRBD2 (5 bases). CDR1 and CDR2 from the germline V gene are LGHNA and YNFKEQ. V was cut by 4 bases and J by 2 bases, with 10 bases left in between. This CDR3 is 14 amino acids long. CDR3 protein: CASSPVAFTDTQYF. The DNA of the CDR3 is TGTGCCAGCAGCCCCGTAGCGTTCACAGATACGCAGTATTTT.

The CDR3 protein is CATSEKDEQFF. CDR3 sequence (DNA): TGTGCCACCAGTGAGAAGGATGAGCAGTTCTTC. The chain links TRBV24-1 to TRBJ2-1, with D unresolved. V gave up 4 bases and J gave up 8 bases, with 5 bases separating them. CDR1 is KGHDR and CDR2 is SFDVKD in the germline V gene. The CDR3 loop spans 11 amino acids.